This passage covers 19 T cell receptor beta chains from one sample sequenced in a study of T cells after yellow fever vaccination. TCRdb analysed the 5' RACE reads with MiXCR anew, one entry per CDR3 protein. The sample carries a few hundred thousand distinct CDR3 sequences, around 12% recorded once. The sample in question was CD4+ T cells sorted from PBMCs, obtained 15 days after the yellow fever booster vaccination. Receptor source: a man aged 18 to 30 who received the YFV17D yellow fever vaccine.

In this sample, this clonotype turned up many times. V and J are TRBV5-6 and TRBJ1-2; D unresolved. Trimming stripped 0 bases from V and 7 bases from J, with 7 bases between. Germline assignment: CDR1 SGHDT and CDR2 YYEEEE. CDR3 size: 12 residues. This CDR3 is CASSLDIRGYTF. CDR3 nucleotide sequence: TGTGCCAGCAGCTTGGATATACGTGGCTACACCTTC.

This clonotype was seen a few times. V gene TRBV5-4 combines with J gene TRBJ1-3; the D is unclear. The CDR3 covers 14 residues. Germline V lookup: CDR1 SGHNT, CDR2 YYREEE (reference sequence). V was pared by 0 bases and J by 2 bases, with 6 bases between. The CDR3 nucleotides read TGTGCCAGCAGCTTGGATTTCGCTGGAAACACCATATATTTT. Translated, it gives CASSLDFAGNTIYF.

This clonotype was recorded a few times. This chain connects TRBV21-1 to TRBJ2-4; whether TRBD1, the table's D call, matches the DNA was not checked. TRBV21-1 is a pseudogene segment. The CDR3 sequence is 16 residues long. CDR3 nucleotide sequence: TGTGCCAGCAGCAAAGAGGGCAGGGGGTCCAAAAACATTCAGTACTTC. The encoded protein is CASSKEGRGSKNIQYF.

CDR3 loop: CASSTRNQPQHF. CDR3 sequence (DNA): TGTGCCAGCAGTACCAGAAATCAGCCCCAGCATTTT. J is TRBJ1-5 and V is TRBV11-2; D gene uncertain. The CDR3 runs to 12 residues. Deletions cut 6 bases from V and 4 bases from J, with 7 bases between. Per germline, CDR1 SGHAT and CDR2 FQNNGV.

The J gene is TRBJ2-3, the V gene TRBV29-1; 9 bases are shared with TRBD1. This CDR3 region has 13 residues. J lost 4 bases, V lost 7 bases, and 6 bases had no gene match. Germline V lookup: CDR1 SQVTM, CDR2 ANQGSEA. The CDR3 reads CSGVTGGADTQYF. CDR3 in DNA: TGCAGCGGAGTTACAGGGGGCGCAGATACGCAGTATTTT.

CDR3 protein: CASSYSPSEYTEAFF. CDR3 nucleotides: TGTGCCAGCAGTTACTCGCCGTCGGAGTACACTGAAGCTTTCTTT. The chain employs TRBV6-5 and TRBJ1-1; D remains ambiguous. The CDR3 consists of 15 residues. CDR1 is MNHEY and CDR2 is SVGAGI in the germline V gene. Trimming pared 0 bases from V and 3 bases from J, leaving 11 bases between.

J is TRBJ2-7 and V is TRBV5-1; no clear D. With 0 bases removed from V and 7 bases from J, the gap between germline ends came to 14 bases. The CDR3 extends over 14 amino acids. The germline CDR1 and CDR2 sequences are SGHRS and YFSETQ. CDR3 loop: CASSLGDALGEQYF. The DNA for the CDR3 is TGCGCCAGCAGCTTGGGGGATGCTCTTGGGGAGCAGTACTTC. Filled out from reference TRBV5-1 and TRBJ2-7, the complete variable domain reads KAGVTQTPRYLIKTRGQQVTLSCSPISGHRSVSWYQQTPGQGLQFLFEYFSETQRNKGNFPGRFSGRQFSNSRSEMNVSTLELGDSALYLCASSLGDALGEQYFGPGTRLTVT.

This clonotype was seen many times. V gene TRBV7-2 combines with J gene TRBJ1-1, with unresolved D. The CDR3 covers 12 residues. From germline, CDR1 is SGHTA and CDR2 FQGNSA. V was shortened by 2 bases and J by 6 bases, with 7 bases between the two germline ends. The CDR3, as DNA: TGTGCCAGCAGCTTATATTTCTCTGAAGCTTTCTTT. Amino acids: CASSLYFSEAFF.

This clonotype has more than one count but fewer than ten. CDR3 in amino acids: CSARDPRRGGRDEQFF. CDR3 DNA sequence: TGCAGTGCTAGAGACCCCCGGCGGGGGGGCCGCGATGAGCAGTTCTTC. The gene calls are TRBV20-1 and TRBJ2-1; 9 bases match TRBD2. Germline V gene lookup returns CDR1 DFQATT and CDR2 SNEGSKA (reference sequence). CDR3 length: 16 residues. The V gene end was trimmed by 0 bases and the J gene end by 8 bases; junction bases not matched to a gene: 11.

This clonotype was detected ten times or more. This rearrangement joins TRBV20-1 to TRBJ2-3; D is ambiguous. V was shortened by 0 bases and J by 3 bases, with 13 bases between the two germline ends. CDR1 DFQATT and CDR2 SNEGSKA come from the germline V gene (reference sequence). The CDR3 has 15 residues. CDR3 loop: CSARESIRQTDTQYF. For the CDR3, the DNA is TGCAGTGCTAGAGAGAGTATTCGGCAGACAGATACGCAGTATTTT.

V usage is TRBV15 and J usage is TRBJ2-2; possible D gene TRBD1, 6 bases. This CDR3 is built from 15 residues. Deletions cut 5 bases from V and 2 bases from J, with 12 bases between. From germline, CDR1 is LNHNV and CDR2 YYDKDF (reference sequence). The CDR3 sequence is CATSVRDINTGELFF. Written as DNA, the CDR3 is TGTGCCACCAGCGTCCGGGACATTAACACCGGGGAGCTGTTTTTT.

The chain joins TRBV3-1 to TRBJ2-5, with D possibly matching TRBD2 (7 bases). Per germline, CDR1 LGHDT and CDR2 YNNKEL (reference sequence). CDR3 length: 16 amino acids. Trimming took 4 bases from V and 4 from J, leaving 19 bases between them. In nucleotides, the CDR3 is TGTGCCAGCAGCCGACCCATCGCGGGGGCGGGAGAGACCCAGTACTTC. This codes for CASSRPIAGAGETQYF.

This chain links TRBV5-1 with TRBJ2-1; D tentatively fits TRBD1 or TRBD2 (5 bases each). With 4 bases removed from V and 4 bases from J, the gap between germline ends came to 9 bases. The germline CDR1 and CDR2 sequences are SGHRS and YFSETQ. The CDR3 length is 13 residues. CDR3 sequence (DNA): TGCGCCAGCAGCCCGGGGCATTACAATGAGCAGTTCTTC. Amino acids: CASSPGHYNEQFF.

The chain joins TRBV5-1 to TRBJ2-3, with D perhaps assigned TRBD1 or TRBD2 (5 bases each). Deletions cut 0 bases from V and 4 bases from J, with 12 bases between. The CDR3 contains 15 residues. Per the germline V gene, CDR1 is SGHRS and CDR2 is YFSETQ. The CDR3 region is CASSLAPLGADTQYF. The CDR3 region has the DNA TGCGCCAGCAGCTTGGCTCCCCTGGGGGCAGATACGCAGTATTTT.

This clonotype came up once. The chain joins TRBV12-3 or TRBV12-4 to TRBJ2-3, with TRBD2 matching over 8 bases. V gave up 8 bases and J gave up 1 base; unmatched junction bases: 8. The CDR3 loop spans 15 amino acids. The CDR3 is CASGTGGPGTDTQYF. CDR3 DNA sequence: TGTGCCAGCGGTACGGGGGGGCCTGGCACAGATACGCAGTATTTT.

This clonotype came up many times. V is TRBV20-1 and J is TRBJ1-1; 8 bases fit TRBD1. Trimming at V came to 0 bases and at J to 5 bases, leaving 8 bases not matched to a gene. This CDR3 spans 15 amino acids. CDR1 is DFQATT, CDR2 SNEGSKA, per germline (reference sequence). CDR3 bases: TGCAGTGCTAGAGATCCCGGACAGGGAGGAACTGAAGCTTTCTTT. Translated: CSARDPGQGGTEAFF.

This clonotype was observed a handful of times. J is TRBJ2-3 and V is TRBV10-3; D is undetermined. V lost 10 bases, J lost 4 bases, and 21 bases lay in between. The CDR3 extends over 15 amino acids. CDR1 ENHRY and CDR2 SYGVKD come from the germline V gene. As DNA, the CDR3 is TGTGCCACCGCCAAAAACGCCCAACCGGCAGATACGCAGTATTTT. Encoded protein: CATAKNAQPADTQYF.

V gene TRBV6-5 combines with J gene TRBJ1-2, with TRBD1 as a possible D gene (5 bases). Trimming left V 0 bases short and J 0 bases short, with 11 bases between. Germline-derived CDR1 and CDR2 are MNHEY and SVGAGI. The CDR3 loop spans 16 amino acids. The CDR3 protein is CASSYSLAGANYGYTF. DNA of the CDR3: TGTGCCAGCAGTTACTCCCTGGCGGGGGCTAACTATGGCTACACCTTC.

This clonotype was observed many times. The gene calls are TRBV9 and TRBJ2-1; D possibly uses TRBD1 or TRBD2 (5 bases each). Looked up from germline, CDR1 is SGDLS and CDR2 is YYNGEE. V was pared by 6 bases and J by 7 bases, with 14 bases between. The CDR3 runs to 13 residues. Here the CDR3 DNA reads TGTGCCAGCAACCGAAATTGGGGGAATGAGCAGTTCTTC. It is translated as CASNRNWGNEQFF.